The T cell receptor (beta chain) described here comes from a study of neurological immune-mediated disorders. The sample holds a few counts of this clonotype. What it binds is not known. The team produced cDNA through 5'RACE using 10-nucleotide random UMIs. TCRdb independently ran MiXCR on the 5' RACE reads; one entry per CDR3 protein. Here the sample spans 95,000 to 150,000 distinct CDR3 sequences, roughly 3.2% being singletons. The unsorted libraries had their origin in 2 million PBMCs stored at -80 C. Findings and caveats of the study: No CDR3 amino acid sequences were shared by expanded clones across subjects, suggesting private repertoires in all groups. There was no association between the multiple sclerosis repertoire cluster and any clinical or MRI feature.

Sequenced input: PBMCs. The clonotype was recovered from a woman aged 25-40 years with multiple sclerosis.

CDR3 sequence (DNA): TGCGCCAGCAGCTTGGGACTAATTGAGGACGAGCAGTACTTC. The encoded protein is CASSLGLIEDEQYF. The chain recombines TRBV5-1 with TRBJ2-7, with D perhaps matching TRBD2 (5 bases). Germline V gene sequence: CDR1 SGHRS, CDR2 YFSETQ. The CDR3 extends over 14 amino acids. Trimming pared 0 bases from V and 5 bases from J, leaving 12 bases between.